One sample yielded the 8 T cell receptor beta chains listed below, sequenced in a study of blood T cell repertoires in COVID-19. Sequenced by immunoSEQ multiplex PCR; TCRdb stores in-frame clones only, minus some. This sample has some 100,000 clones, with around 86% found just once. Specimen: peripheral blood. The receptors derive from a man aged 50 or older with acute or convalescent COVID-19.

This clone is a singleton in its sample. DNA of the CDR3: TGTGCCAGCAGTTCAACACCGTTCACAGATACGCAGTATTTT. This gives the protein CASSSTPFTDTQYF. The V call is TRBV27, the J call TRBJ2-3; D unresolved. Trimming stripped 4 bases from V and 2 bases from J, with 10 bases between. This CDR3 comprises 14 residues. Germline V gives CDR1 MNHEY, CDR2 SMNVEV (reference sequence).

DNA for the CDR3: TGTGCCAGCAGCGTAAGCGGGAGTGGGAACAATGAGCAGTTCTTC. Its protein is CASSVSGSGNNEQFF. The chain is built from TRBV2 and TRBJ2-1, with 8 bases aligning to TRBD2. Germline lookup yields CDR1 SNHLY and CDR2 FYNNEI. V lost 6 bases to trimming and J lost 5 bases; unmatched junction nucleotides: 9. This CDR3 comprises 15 residues.

V gene TRBV7-9 combines with J gene TRBJ2-5; 10 bases map to TRBD2. This CDR3 contains 16 residues. V shed 1 base, J shed 5 bases, and the junction held 7 bases outside the gene matches. The germline V gene has CDR1 SEHNR and CDR2 FQNEAQ (reference sequence). The CDR3 nucleotides read TGTGCCAGCAGCTTAGGGCTAGCGGGAGTCGGGGAGACCCAGTACTTC. Its translation: CASSLGLAGVGETQYF. Looking up the rest from reference TRBV7-9 and TRBJ2-5 gives the full variable domain: DTGVSQNPRHKITKRGQNVTFRCDPISEHNRLYWYRQTLGQGPEFLTYFQNEAQLEKSRLLSDRFSAERPKGSFSTLEIQRTEQGDSAMYLCASSLGLAGVGETQYFGPGTRLLVL.

This chain connects TRBV27 to TRBJ1-2; 8 bases map to TRBD1. V lost 6 bases to trimming and J lost 8 bases; unmatched junction nucleotides: 11. The CDR3 covers 14 residues. Germline-derived CDR1 and CDR2 are MNHEY and SMNVEV (reference sequence). For the CDR3, the DNA is TGTGCCAGCAGATCCCTTGGACAGGGACGAGGCTACACCTTC. Translating gives CASRSLGQGRGYTF.

The J gene is TRBJ2-5, the V gene TRBV10-2; D is perhaps TRBD2 (5 bases). This CDR3 contains 13 residues. Germline loops: CDR1 WSHSY, CDR2 SAAADI. V dropped 5 bases and J dropped 4 bases, with 11 bases sitting between them. CDR3 in amino acids: CASSIDYRETQYF. CDR3 sequence (DNA): TGCGCCAGCAGTATAGACTATCGAGAGACCCAGTACTTC.

The chain employs TRBV18 and TRBJ2-7; TRBD2 matches at 7 bases. Losses at the gene ends were 1 base for V and 5 bases for J; bases not matched to a gene: 2. The CDR3 runs 13 residues. The germline gives CDR1 KGHSH, CDR2 LQKENI. The CDR3 DNA reads TGTGCCAGCTCACCACGGGGGGGAGACGAGCAGTACTTC. Translating gives CASSPRGGDEQYF. Looking up the rest from reference TRBV18 and TRBJ2-7 gives the full variable domain: NAGVMQNPRHLVRRRGQEARLRCSPMKGHSHVYWYRQLPEEGLKFMVYLQKENIIDESGMPKERFSAEFPKEGPSILRIQQVVRGDSAAYFCASSPRGGDEQYFGPGTRLTVT.

The CDR3 protein is CASSQEGGGLASYNEQFF. The CDR3 DNA reads TGTGCCAGCAGCCAAGAAGGGGGGGGACTAGCGTCCTACAATGAGCAGTTCTTC. V gene TRBV4-2 combines with J gene TRBJ2-1; TRBD2 matches at 10 bases. The CDR3 is made up of 18 amino acids. V shed 0 bases, J shed 1 base, and the junction held 6 bases outside the gene matches. CDR1 LGHNA and CDR2 YNFKEQ come from the germline V gene.

The CDR3 sequence is CASSGPRSQYF. The CDR3 DNA is TGTGCCAGCAGTGGCCCGCGGTCCCAGTACTTC. The genes are TRBV2 and TRBJ2-5; D call uncertain. V was pared by 4 bases and J by 9 bases, with 9 bases between. The CDR3 is 11 amino acids. Germline lookup yields CDR1 SNHLY and CDR2 FYNNEI.